Reported below is one TCR beta chain. It has no known antigen specificity. Base qualities are not recorded, but no much larger clone differs from it by a single base. The data derive from a study of T cell responses to AZD1222 COVID-19 vaccine (dated by TCRdb to the early 2020s). Background on the whole study: A total of 233 trial participants underwent TCR sequencing, of whom 200 to 220 had received two doses of AZD1222 and some 25 had received two doses of the MenACWY control vaccine. Trial participants were enrolled by age into subgroups of 18-55, 56-69 and 70-plus years, and approximately 150, 30 and 60 TCR-sequenced participants, respectively, were included in these subgroups.

The CDR3 regions of human TCRbeta chains were analyzed by immunosequencing. Per the original workflow: Repertoire TCRs were checked for matches against a reference library of SARS-CoV-2-specific TCRs that had been generated using the MIRA antigen-specificity platform. Breadth meant the fraction of unique TCRs that were SARS-CoV-2-associated, whereas depth meant the fraction of total T cells that were SARS-CoV-2-associated. Each spike-specific TCR was assigned to its reactive spike region and to a CD4 or CD8 class using the MIRA data. Log10-transformed breadth and depth values were compared by one-way ANOVA with Sidak's multiple comparisons tests. TCRdb obtained this table from immuneACCESS and retained in-frame rearrangements with V and J assigned. These tables miss some clones; where compared with another copy, unresolved V genes account for less than half of the shortfall, and the remainder is unexplained. That table supplies the V and J calls and clone size; D and trimming were determined from the DNA. The sample has around 110,000 clones on record, roughly 92% of them singletons. The ten top clones hold approximately 1.4% of the sample.

What the authors observed across the whole study: Nearly half of unique spike-specific TCRs reportedly recognized epitopes outside regions mutated in the B.1.351 and B.1.1.7 variants. The vaccine-associated CD4 TCRs covered the entire spike protein, and the dominant responses fell in regions 160-218 and 743-854. No day 14 peak-response samples were available, so repertoires were characterized only after the peak T cell response. Conclusions about previously exposed vaccinees are limited, since just a handful of AZD1222 recipients were seropositive for SARS-CoV-2 at baseline. Most participants were white British and females outnumbered males, and the authors suggested that clonal diversity may have been underestimated. Spike-specific TCR breadth and depth rose significantly after two AZD1222 doses compared with day 0 and with MenACWY recipients. The 56-69-year group was small, and its depth increase did not reach significance, likely because of low power.

In the paper's terms, the time point label means: about 28 days (+/-7) after the second vaccine dose. Because spike-specific TCR depth and breadth did not differ between the two schedules, AZD1222 recipients who got a second dose at roughly 4 weeks were pooled with those who got a second dose at roughly 12 weeks. Vaccinee samples were obtained from the UK trials COV001 and COV002, which included a single-blind randomized controlled phase 2/3 trial of AZD1222 (ChAdOx1 nCoV-19) in healthy adults. For TCRbeta chain sequencing, PBMC samples were collected from trial participants at day 0 and at day 28 after the second dose. The germline V gene (reference sequence) provides CDR1 GTSNPN and CDR2 SVGIG. There are 12 amino acids in the CDR3, from cysteine to phenylalanine inclusive. Only the CDR3 portion is preserved as DNA: 36 bases, with reading frame beginning at the first base. Clipping removes 0 bases from V and 10 bases from J, with 3 as the unmatched junction base count.

This receptor was taken from an adult who received the AZD1222 COVID-19 vaccine. This chain joins TRBV30 to TRBJ2-3, and TRBD2 matches 8 of the central bases. Sequenced material: peripheral blood, taken 28 days after the second AZD1222 dose. The nucleotide sequence is TGTGCCTGGAGTGTGCTGACTAGCGCGCAGTATTTT. Its product reads: CAWSVLTSAQYF.